These T cell receptor beta chains were read from a single sample in a study of control samples from healthy donors and cancer patients. The data were produced by immunoSEQ multiplex PCR, yet TCRdb's version contains in-frame clones alone and is incomplete. Of 350,000 to 450,000 clones listed, 80% to 95% were seen once; the top ten hold 5% to 8%. Sequenced input: PBMCs. The receptors derive from a man in his forties with head and neck cancer. Both conserved end residues are part of each CDR3. A D gene is named only where the DNA matches it firmly. Size is omitted from some rows. Given values are once, few, many or a class for expanded clones.

clone size: once
V gene: TRBV24-1
D gene: TRBD1
J gene: TRBJ1-2
CDR3 protein: CATSEEGQGERGYTF
CDR3 DNA: TGTGCCACCAGTGAGGAAGGACAGGGGGAGCGTGGCTACACCTTC

clone size: .
V gene: TRBV10-3
D gene: .
J gene: TRBJ1-4
CDR3 protein: CAIARDEGLNEKLFF
CDR3 DNA: TGTGCCATCGCGCGGGACGAAGGACTGAATGAAAAACTGTTTTTT

clone size: few
V gene: TRBV19
D gene: TRBD1
J gene: TRBJ1-2
CDR3 protein: CASSRQDRGYNYGYTF
CDR3 DNA: TGTGCCAGTAGTAGACAAGACAGGGGCTATAACTATGGCTACACCTTC

clone size: .
V gene: TRBV10-3
D gene: .
J gene: TRBJ2-5
CDR3 protein: CAISESGGQETQYF
CDR3 DNA: TGTGCCATCAGTGAGTCAGGTGGTCAAGAGACCCAGTACTTC

clone size: .
V gene: TRBV9
D gene: TRBD1
J gene: TRBJ1-2
CDR3 protein: CASSGVGDRAAYGYTF
CDR3 DNA: TGTGCCAGCAGCGGGGTGGGGGACAGGGCGGCCTATGGCTACACCTTC

clone size: .
V gene: TRBV4-2
D gene: TRBD2
J gene: TRBJ2-1
CDR3 protein: CASSKEAGGSYNEQFF
CDR3 DNA: TGTGCCAGCAGCAAAGAGGCGGGGGGCTCCTACAATGAGCAGTTCTTC

clone size: .
V gene: TRBV5-6
D gene: .
J gene: TRBJ2-1
CDR3 protein: CASSFPGGNEQFF
CDR3 DNA: TGTGCCAGCAGCTTTCCGGGCGGCAATGAGCAGTTCTTC

clone size: .
V gene: TRBV18
D gene: .
J gene: TRBJ2-5
CDR3 protein: CASSTKETQYF
CDR3 DNA: TGTGCCAGCTCAACAAAGGAGACCCAGTACTTC

clone size: once
V gene: TRBV18
D gene: .
J gene: TRBJ2-6
CDR3 protein: CASSPPEGLPPGANVLTF
CDR3 DNA: TGTGCCAGCTCACCGCCTGAGGGTCTTCCTCCTGGGGCCAACGTCCTGACTTTC

clone size: .
V gene: TRBV9
D gene: .
J gene: TRBJ2-3
CDR3 protein: CASSVGADTQYF
CDR3 DNA: TGTGCCAGCAGCGTAGGGGCAGATACGCAGTATTTT

clone size: .
V gene: TRBV24-1
D gene: .
J gene: TRBJ2-3
CDR3 protein: CATSEGWRGNADTQYF
CDR3 DNA: TGTGCCACCAGTGAAGGGTGGCGGGGTAACGCAGATACGCAGTATTTT

clone size: .
V gene: TRBV4-1
D gene: TRBD2
J gene: TRBJ2-3
CDR3 protein: CASSQGTSSNIVKQYF
CDR3 DNA: TGCGCCAGCAGCCAAGGGACTAGCTCTAATATAGTAAAGCAGTATTTT

clone size: .
V gene: TRBV28
D gene: .
J gene: TRBJ2-1
CDR3 protein: CASSLSSLGGANEQFF
CDR3 DNA: TGTGCCAGCAGTTTATCTTCTCTAGGGGGGGCGAATGAGCAGTTCTTC

clone size: .
V gene: TRBV3-1/TRBV3-2
D gene: .
J gene: TRBJ2-3
CDR3 protein: CASSQWAVLTDTQYF
CDR3 DNA: TGTGCCAGCAGCCAGTGGGCGGTCCTCACAGATACGCAGTATTTT

clone size: .
V gene: TRBV19
D gene: .
J gene: TRBJ1-1
CDR3 protein: CASSIRGPGGAFF
CDR3 DNA: TGTGCCAGTAGTATCCGGGGGCCCGGTGGAGCTTTCTTT

clone size: .
V gene: TRBV7-9
D gene: TRBD1
J gene: TRBJ1-2
CDR3 protein: CASSLRTGYGYTF
CDR3 DNA: TGTGCCAGCAGCCTCAGGACAGGCTATGGCTACACCTTC

clone size: .
V gene: TRBV9
D gene: TRBD2
J gene: TRBJ2-3
CDR3 protein: CASSVIGAGDTDTQYF
CDR3 DNA: TGTGCCAGCAGCGTGATAGGGGCGGGGGACACAGATACGCAGTATTTT

clone size: .
V gene: TRBV28
D gene: TRBD1
J gene: TRBJ1-6
CDR3 protein: CASSPTGGSSFSYNSPLHF
CDR3 DNA: TGTGCCAGCAGTCCAACAGGGGGCTCTTCATTCTCCTATAATTCACCCCTCCACTTT

clone size: .
V gene: TRBV28
D gene: .
J gene: TRBJ2-7
CDR3 protein: CAIQPEPHEQYF
CDR3 DNA: TGTGCCATACAGCCTGAGCCCCACGAGCAGTACTTC

clone size: .
V gene: TRBV14
D gene: TRBD2
J gene: TRBJ2-2
CDR3 protein: CASSQKLAGDVSGELFF
CDR3 DNA: TGTGCCAGCAGCCAAAAGCTAGCGGGAGATGTTAGCGGGGAGCTGTTTTTT

clone size: .
V gene: TRBV30
D gene: .
J gene: TRBJ1-2
CDR3 protein: CAWSVLRGRYGYTF
CDR3 DNA: TGTGCCTGGAGTGTACTGCGAGGTAGATATGGCTACACCTTC

clone size: .
V gene: TRBV27
D gene: .
J gene: TRBJ2-7
CDR3 protein: CASSSNAQGYEQYF
CDR3 DNA: TGTGCCAGCAGTTCCAACGCCCAGGGCTACGAGCAGTACTTC

clone size: .
V gene: TRBV5-6
D gene: .
J gene: TRBJ2-1
CDR3 protein: CASSSSGASGPGNEQFF
CDR3 DNA: TGTGCCAGCAGCTCCTCGGGGGCTAGCGGACCGGGCAATGAGCAGTTCTTC

clone size: .
V gene: TRBV3-1/TRBV3-2
D gene: TRBD1
J gene: TRBJ1-1
CDR3 protein: CASSPPGQGKTEAFF
CDR3 DNA: TGTGCCAGCAGCCCGCCGGGACAGGGGAAGACTGAAGCTTTCTTT

clone size: .
V gene: TRBV11-2
D gene: TRBD1
J gene: TRBJ2-7
CDR3 protein: CASSLDPTGGIYEQYF
CDR3 DNA: TGTGCCAGCAGCTTAGACCCCACAGGGGGCATCTACGAGCAGTACTTC

clone size: .
V gene: TRBV6-1
D gene: .
J gene: TRBJ1-2
CDR3 protein: CASSEATLPGPAGYTF
CDR3 DNA: TGTGCCAGCAGTGAAGCGACCCTACCGGGGCCGGCAGGCTACACCTTC

clone size: .
V gene: TRBV18
D gene: TRBD1
J gene: TRBJ1-1
CDR3 protein: CASSWDRGHTEAFF
CDR3 DNA: TGTGCCAGCTCTTGGGACAGGGGTCACACTGAAGCTTTCTTT

clone size: .
V gene: TRBV18
D gene: TRBD1
J gene: TRBJ2-2
CDR3 protein: CASSQRQGDTGELFF
CDR3 DNA: TGTGCCAGCTCACAGAGACAGGGCGACACCGGGGAGCTGTTTTTT

clone size: .
V gene: TRBV7-2
D gene: .
J gene: TRBJ2-4
CDR3 protein: CASSLEWLDIQYF
CDR3 DNA: TGTGCCAGCAGCTTGGAATGGTTAGACATTCAGTACTTC

clone size: .
V gene: TRBV5-1
D gene: .
J gene: TRBJ1-1
CDR3 protein: CASSLEGVNTEAFF
CDR3 DNA: TGCGCCAGCAGCTTGGAAGGAGTGAACACTGAAGCTTTCTTT

clone size: .
V gene: TRBV4-1
D gene: .
J gene: TRBJ2-3
CDR3 protein: CASSQLFADTQYF
CDR3 DNA: TGCGCCAGCAGCCAACTTTTTGCAGATACGCAGTATTTT

clone size: .
V gene: TRBV11-3
D gene: .
J gene: TRBJ2-5
CDR3 protein: CASSSGAQETQYF
CDR3 DNA: TGTGCCAGCAGCTCGGGAGCCCAAGAGACCCAGTACTTC

clone size: .
V gene: TRBV30
D gene: .
J gene: TRBJ2-1
CDR3 protein: CAWKDLRRIGSYNEQFF
CDR3 DNA: TGTGCCTGGAAAGACCTTAGACGGATCGGCTCCTACAATGAGCAGTTCTTC